This TCR beta chain was identified in a study of cytomegalovirus exposure and HLA in healthy donors. Study-level background: Membership in the Caucasian-associated ancestry cluster was found for around 81% of about 430 genotyped donors. Study-wide findings and caveats: A few CMV-associated chains proved CMV antigen-specific in vitro. A later analysis linked a missense DCLRE1C variant to TCR beta V- and J-gene trimming.

The V end was cut by 4 bases, the J end by 0 bases, with 7 bases between. The CDR3 consists of 14 residues. Germline CDR1 reads SNHLY; CDR2 reads FYNNEI. With respect to this clone: Antigen unknown.

Primers included in the PCR were 60 Vbeta and 13 Jbeta primers. Libraries were prepared by immunoSEQ multiplex PCR; TCRdb keeps only in-frame clonotypes and omits some of them. The table has over 150,000 clones, about 74% seen once. The receptor was derived from a woman aged 40 to 50 in good health and CMV-seronegative. The genes are TRBV2 and TRBJ2-1; tentative D call: TRBD2 (5 bases). Sequenced input: PBMCs. The CDR3 is CASSVASSYNEQFF. In nucleotides, the CDR3 is TGTGCCAGCAGTGTAGCGAGCTCCTACAATGAGCAGTTCTTC.